The rows below give T cell receptor beta chains drawn from one sample of a study of blood T cells in healthy people across ages. MiXCR, run by TCRdb on the 5' RACE reads, gives a single entry per CDR3 protein. The sample comprises about 640,000 distinct CDR3 sequences, roughly 50% of which are singletons, and roughly 34% rests with the top ten. The sample taken for sequencing was blood. These receptors were obtained from a man aged 60 to 75 in good health. Each CDR3 is given with its conserved first and last residue. The order of the fields is J gene, clone size, V gene, D gene, CDR3 DNA, CDR3 protein. A D gene is named only where the DNA matches it firmly. Size tells how often a clone was seen (once, few, many) or the class of an expanded clone, and some rows leave it out.

TRBJ1-2,NA,TRBV14,TRBD1,TGTGCCAGCAGCCAAGATCTGGACAGGATCTACACCTTC,CASSQDLDRIYTF
TRBJ2-3,NA,TRBV29-1,TRBD2,TGCAGCGTTGAAGCGGGGGGGAGCACAGATACGCAGTATTTT,CSVEAGGSTDTQYF
TRBJ1-1,few,TRBV9,NA,TGTGCCAGCAGCGTTGCGGCGAACTCGAACACTGAAGCTTTCTTT,CASSVAANSNTEAFF
TRBJ2-3,NA,TRBV29-1,TRBD1,TGCAGCGTCCGAAGGACGGGACAGGGAAGAGATACGCAGTATTTT,CSVRRTGQGRDTQYF
TRBJ1-4,NA,TRBV2,NA,TGTGCCAGCAGTGACGTGGTGGTCGGTGAAAAACTGTTTTTT,CASSDVVVGEKLFF
TRBJ2-7,NA,TRBV27,NA,TGTGCCAGCAGTGGGACGGAGACCTACGAGCAGTACTTC,CASSGTETYEQYF
TRBJ2-3,NA,TRBV7-2,TRBD2,TGTGCCAGCAGCTCCGGACTAGTTGGAGATACGCAGTATTTT,CASSSGLVGDTQYF
TRBJ2-7,NA,TRBV10-3,TRBD1,TGTGCCATCAGTGGGGGACAGGGAATCCCCTACGAGCAGTACTTC,CAISGGQGIPYEQYF
TRBJ1-5,NA,TRBV20-1,NA,TGCAGTGCTAGGAGGAACAATCAGCCCCAGCATTTT,CSARRNNQPQHF
TRBJ1-1,NA,TRBV6-1,NA,TGTGCCACCGGATTGCAGTTCACTGAAGCTTTCTTT,CATGLQFTEAFF
TRBJ2-5,few,TRBV12-3/TRBV12-4,NA,TGTGCCAGCAGTTCCAGCTTGGGGGTCGGAGAGACCCAGTACTTC,CASSSSLGVGETQYF
TRBJ2-7,NA,TRBV6-1,TRBD2,TGTGCCAGCAGTGCTTGGCTAGCGGGAGGGACTAACTACGAGCAGTACTTC,CASSAWLAGGTNYEQYF
TRBJ2-7,NA,TRBV7-9,NA,TGTGCCAGCAGCTTGTCAGGGGTCGACGAGCAGTACTTC,CASSLSGVDEQYF
TRBJ1-4,NA,TRBV2,NA,TGTGCCAGCACCGAGGGGTGGACTGAGCTGTTTTTT,CASTEGWTELFF
TRBJ2-5,NA,TRBV6-5,NA,TGTGCCAGCAGTTACTCCGGGGGGCCAGGTCAAGAGACCCAGTACTTC,CASSYSGGPGQETQYF
TRBJ2-7,NA,TRBV28,NA,TGTGCCAGCAGTGGCACTAATCCTCCCCTGGAGCAGTACTTC,CASSGTNPPLEQYF
TRBJ2-6,NA,TRBV7-9,TRBD1,TGTGCCATACGGGACAGTTTAACTGGGGCCAACGTCCTGACTTTC,CAIRDSLTGANVLTF
TRBJ2-5,NA,TRBV18,NA,TGTGCCAGCTCACCACTTCTCGCCCCCGTTGGTGAGGCGGAGACCCAGTACTTC,CASSPLLAPVGEAETQYF
TRBJ2-3,NA,TRBV7-2,TRBD2,TGTGCCGGCAGCCCCCCAGGACTAGCGGGGTACACAGATACGCAGTATTTT,CAGSPPGLAGYTDTQYF
TRBJ2-7,NA,TRBV5-6,NA,TGTGCCAGCAGCTTGGCCAAATTTGCCTCCTACGAGCAGTACTTC,CASSLAKFASYEQYF
TRBJ2-4,few,TRBV7-8,TRBD2,TGTGCCAGCAGCTTAGCGTCGTCTAGCGGGGGCTCAAACATTCAGTACTTC,CASSLASSSGGSNIQYF
TRBJ2-7,NA,TRBV20-1,NA,TGCAGTGCGCCCGCCAGGGTCCACGAGCAGTACTTC,CSAPARVHEQYF
TRBJ1-1,NA,TRBV18,TRBD1,TGTGCCAGCTCACGGACGGACAGGGACACTGAAGCTTTCTTT,CASSRTDRDTEAFF
TRBJ2-1,few,TRBV3-1,TRBD2,TGTGCCAGCAGCCAAGGGACTAGCGTCAATGAGCAGTTCTTC,CASSQGTSVNEQFF
TRBJ1-2,few,TRBV20-1,NA,TGCAGCCCATTCGGGACGCCCTATGGCTACACCTTC,CSPFGTPYGYTF
TRBJ1-2,NA,TRBV7-9,NA,TGTCCCAGCAGCTTAGATAACTATGGCTACACCTTC,CPSSLDNYGYTF
TRBJ2-7,NA,TRBV29-1,NA,TGCAGCGTTGAAGGGCAGGGAGAGCAGTACTTC,CSVEGQGEQYF
TRBJ2-5,NA,TRBV20-1,NA,TGCAGTGCTAGTCCCCCCGGGACTCTTCAAGAGACCCAGTACTTC,CSASPPGTLQETQYF
TRBJ2-1,once,TRBV20-1,TRBD2,TGCAGTGCTCGGGGAGGGGCCTTTACTTTGCCCAATGAGCAGTTCTTC,CSARGGAFTLPNEQFF